A selection of T cell receptor beta chains follows, all from one sample in a study of T-cell reconstitution after alpha-beta-depleted transplantation in children. TCRdb called the PCR reads again in MiXCR, with one record for every CDR3 protein. In the table there are a few hundred thousand distinct CDR3 sequences, over 9% of which are singletons. The material was PBMCs from the stem cell graft donor, obtained from the stem cell graft. Every receptor here comes from a human donor who donated a stem cell graft to a child with acute lymphoblastic leukemia. The CDR3 runs from the conserved cysteine through the conserved F or W. Fields, in order: V gene, J gene, CDR3 protein.

v_gene: TRBV11-2; j_gene: TRBJ2-1; CDR3aa: CASRPGWGGLTYNEQFF
v_gene: TRBV7-2; j_gene: TRBJ2-5; CDR3aa: CASSLVATLGGETQYF
v_gene: TRBV27; j_gene: TRBJ2-1; CDR3aa: CASSPLLLDRGTYNEQFF
v_gene: TRBV29-1; j_gene: TRBJ2-1; CDR3aa: CSVPKDRGQLDLNNEQFF
v_gene: TRBV18; j_gene: TRBJ2-1; CDR3aa: CASSPGLRYNEQFF
v_gene: TRBV7-9; j_gene: TRBJ2-7; CDR3aa: CASSLVESSGRDYEQYF
v_gene: TRBV7-8; j_gene: TRBJ2-1; CDR3aa: CASSLGVGGGVHNEQFF
v_gene: TRBV18; j_gene: TRBJ1-3; CDR3aa: CASSPAGPGGNTIYF
v_gene: TRBV7-2; j_gene: TRBJ2-7; CDR3aa: CASSISGSRSYEQYF
v_gene: TRBV9; j_gene: TRBJ2-1; CDR3aa: CASSVGNPHTYNEQFF
v_gene: TRBV7-2; j_gene: TRBJ2-7; CDR3aa: CASSFRRAGNAYEQYF
v_gene: TRBV6-1; j_gene: TRBJ1-2; CDR3aa: CASTNRDRSFHGYTF
v_gene: TRBV5-1; j_gene: TRBJ1-1; CDR3aa: CASSFEQMNTEAFF
v_gene: TRBV4-3; j_gene: TRBJ2-3; CDR3aa: CASSQDYGRADTQYF
v_gene: TRBV19; j_gene: TRBJ2-1; CDR3aa: CASSIRRLAEPNEQFF
v_gene: TRBV12-3/TRBV12-4; j_gene: TRBJ2-6; CDR3aa: CASSVSGGANVLTF
v_gene: TRBV14; j_gene: TRBJ2-7; CDR3aa: CASSPDWVEQYF
v_gene: TRBV20-1; j_gene: TRBJ2-7; CDR3aa: CSATSGTGDPYEQYF
v_gene: TRBV5-1; j_gene: TRBJ2-1; CDR3aa: CASSLALAPVNEQFF
v_gene: TRBV12-3/TRBV12-4; j_gene: TRBJ1-1; CDR3aa: CATGQRLNTEAFF
v_gene: TRBV6-5; j_gene: TRBJ1-5; CDR3aa: CASSSTFGGPNQPQHF
v_gene: TRBV24-1; j_gene: TRBJ1-5; CDR3aa: CATGGGPSINNQPQHF
v_gene: TRBV28; j_gene: TRBJ2-3; CDR3aa: CASSFLDFASTDTQYF
v_gene: TRBV14; j_gene: TRBJ2-5; CDR3aa: CASSPRQGRETQYF
v_gene: TRBV7-8; j_gene: TRBJ1-1; CDR3aa: CASSPYRGRGNTEAFF
v_gene: TRBV29-1; j_gene: TRBJ1-2; CDR3aa: CSVSKGTDYGYTF
v_gene: TRBV5-1; j_gene: TRBJ2-1; CDR3aa: CASSRTGTGYNEQFF
v_gene: TRBV20-1; j_gene: TRBJ2-3; CDR3aa: CSPLRSTDTQYF
v_gene: TRBV6-5; j_gene: TRBJ2-1; CDR3aa: CASSSRPLGGTGTSGSSYNEQFF
v_gene: TRBV4-1; j_gene: TRBJ1-2; CDR3aa: CASSQEGGNYGYTF